This T cell receptor (beta chain) was found in a study of blood T cells in healthy people across ages. Isolated PBMCs totaled at least 6 million in each sample. Total RNA extraction produced at least 5.5 micrograms (per sample) for the study. A second PCR of 7 to 11 cycles used a sample-barcoded 5' primer and a J-beta primer mix. TCRdb re-called the 5' RACE reads through MiXCR, storing one row per CDR3 protein. Found here are some 1.5 million distinct CDR3 sequences, 28% of them singletons; the top ten hold approximately 7.7%. Trimming stripped 3 bases from V and 0 bases from J, with 10 bases between. Germline CDR1 reads MNHEY; CDR2 reads SMNVEV (reference sequence). The CDR3 loop spans 15 amino acids.

The clonotype originates from a woman in her 30s in good health. V gene TRBV27 combines with J gene TRBJ2-3; D tentatively reads TRBD1 or TRBD2 (5 bases each). The sequencing sample was made of blood. CDR3 sequence: CASSFFEGSTDTQYF. Here the CDR3 DNA reads TGTGCCAGCAGTTTTTTTGAGGGGAGCACAGATACGCAGTATTTT.